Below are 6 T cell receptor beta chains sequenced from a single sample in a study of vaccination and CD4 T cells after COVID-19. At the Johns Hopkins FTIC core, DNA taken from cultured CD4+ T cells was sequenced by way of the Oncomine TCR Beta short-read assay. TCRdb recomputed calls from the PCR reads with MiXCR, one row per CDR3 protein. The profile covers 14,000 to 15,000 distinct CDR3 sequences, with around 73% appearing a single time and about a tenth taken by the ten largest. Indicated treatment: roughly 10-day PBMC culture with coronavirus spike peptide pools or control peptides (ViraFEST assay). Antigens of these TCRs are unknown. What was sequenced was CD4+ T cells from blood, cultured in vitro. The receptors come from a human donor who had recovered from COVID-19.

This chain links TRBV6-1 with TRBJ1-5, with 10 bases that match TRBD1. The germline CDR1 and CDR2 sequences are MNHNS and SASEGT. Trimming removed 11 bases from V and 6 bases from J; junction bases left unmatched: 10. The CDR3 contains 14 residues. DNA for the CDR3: TGTGCCTGCACCGGGACAGGGGAGGCTCAGCCCCAGCATTTT. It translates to CACTGTGEAQPQHF.

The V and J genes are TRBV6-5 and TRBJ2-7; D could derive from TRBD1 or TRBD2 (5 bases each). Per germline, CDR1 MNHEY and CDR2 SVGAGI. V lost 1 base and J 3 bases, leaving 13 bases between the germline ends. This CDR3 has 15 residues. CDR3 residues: CASSYYGTGLYEQYF. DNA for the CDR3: TGTGCCAGCAGTTACTACGGGACCGGGCTCTACGAGCAGTACTTC.

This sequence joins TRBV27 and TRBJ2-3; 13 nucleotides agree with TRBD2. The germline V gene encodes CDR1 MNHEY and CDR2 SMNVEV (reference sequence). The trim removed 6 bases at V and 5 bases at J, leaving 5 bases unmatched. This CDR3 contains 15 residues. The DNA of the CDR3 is TGTGCCAGCAGCCCACTAGCGGGAGGGGGAGATACGCAGTATTTT. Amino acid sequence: CASSPLAGGGDTQYF.

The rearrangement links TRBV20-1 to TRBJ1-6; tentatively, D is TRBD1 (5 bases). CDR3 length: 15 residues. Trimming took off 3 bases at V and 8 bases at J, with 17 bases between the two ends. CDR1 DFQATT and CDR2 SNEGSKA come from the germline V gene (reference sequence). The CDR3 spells CSASRRGWKDSPLHF. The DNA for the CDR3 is TGCAGTGCTAGCAGGAGGGGTTGGAAAGATTCACCCCTCCACTTT.

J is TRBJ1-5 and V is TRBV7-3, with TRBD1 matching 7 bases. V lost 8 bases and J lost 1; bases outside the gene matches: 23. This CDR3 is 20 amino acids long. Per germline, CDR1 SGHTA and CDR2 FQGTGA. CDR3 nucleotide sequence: TGTGCCAGCCCTCCTACCGGGACAGCTCCAGGGAGGGACAGCAATCAGCCCCAGCATTTT. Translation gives CASPPTGTAPGRDSNQPQHF.

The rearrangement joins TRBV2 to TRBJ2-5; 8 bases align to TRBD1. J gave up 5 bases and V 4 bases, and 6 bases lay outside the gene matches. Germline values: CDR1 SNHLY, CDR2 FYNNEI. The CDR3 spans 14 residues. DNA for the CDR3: TGTGCCAGCAGTGGACAGGGGATTCACGAGACCCAGTACTTC. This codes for CASSGQGIHETQYF.